This TCR beta chain was observed in a study of blood T cell repertoires in COVID-19. The wider study: Samples of COVID-19 (acute and convalescent) were obtained from the United States, Italy and Spain. T cells, B-cell-depleted T cells, or PBMCs supplied cDNA or gDNA.

Original processing methods: Amplification of reference gene primers was used by the study to estimate nucleated cell counts. The protocol was immunoSEQ multiplex PCR, while the TCRdb copy is restricted to in-frame clones and leaves out a portion. V, J and clone size derive from that table, while D and trimming were established from the DNA sequence. The top ten clones hold over 8.5% of a sample with 70,000 to 80,000 clones, roughly 87% of them seen once. Germline lookup yields CDR1 DFQATT and CDR2 SNEGSKA (reference sequence). The ends were cut back, 6 bases at V and 8 bases at J, with 8 bases in the middle. The CDR3 runs to 10 residues.

The chain joins TRBV20-1 to TRBJ2-4; D remains unclear. Sequencing input: peripheral blood. The source of this sequence is a man aged 45 to 65 with acute or convalescent COVID-19. The CDR3 loop is CSARRDIQYF. In DNA form, the CDR3 reads TGCAGTGCCCGCCGGGACATTCAGTACTTC.